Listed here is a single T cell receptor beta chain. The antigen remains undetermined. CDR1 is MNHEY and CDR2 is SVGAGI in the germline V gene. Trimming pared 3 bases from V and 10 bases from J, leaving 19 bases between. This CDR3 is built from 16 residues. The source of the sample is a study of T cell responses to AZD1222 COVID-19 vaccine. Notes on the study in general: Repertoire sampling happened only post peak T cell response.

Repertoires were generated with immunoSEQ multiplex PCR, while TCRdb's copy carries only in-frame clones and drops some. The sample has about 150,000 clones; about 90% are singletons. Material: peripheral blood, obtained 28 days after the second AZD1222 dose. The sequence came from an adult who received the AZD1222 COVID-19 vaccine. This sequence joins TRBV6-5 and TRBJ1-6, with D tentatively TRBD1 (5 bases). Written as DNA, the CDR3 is TGTGCCAGCAGTTATGTCTTCGGGGACGTGGGGTCACCCCTCCACTTT. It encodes CASSYVFGDVGSPLHF.